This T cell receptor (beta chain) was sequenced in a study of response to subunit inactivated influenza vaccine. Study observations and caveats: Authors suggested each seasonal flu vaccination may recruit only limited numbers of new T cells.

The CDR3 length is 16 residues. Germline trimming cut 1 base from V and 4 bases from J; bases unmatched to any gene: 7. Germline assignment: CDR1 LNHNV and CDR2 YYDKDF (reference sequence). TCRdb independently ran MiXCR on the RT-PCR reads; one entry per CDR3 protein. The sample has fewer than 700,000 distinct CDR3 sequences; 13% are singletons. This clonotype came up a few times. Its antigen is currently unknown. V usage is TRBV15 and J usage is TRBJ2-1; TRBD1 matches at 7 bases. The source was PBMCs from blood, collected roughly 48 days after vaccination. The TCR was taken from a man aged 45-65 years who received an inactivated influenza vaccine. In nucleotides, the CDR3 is TGTGCCACCAGCAGAGCCCGACAGGGCTATTACAATGAGCAGTTCTTC. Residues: CATSRARQGYYNEQFF. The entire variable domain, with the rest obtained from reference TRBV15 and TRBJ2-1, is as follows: DAMVIQNPRYQVTQFGKPVTLSCSQTLNHNVMYWYQQKSSQAPKLLFHYYDKDFNNEADTPDNFQSRRPNTSFCFLDIRSPGLGDTAMYLCATSRARQGYYNEQFFGPGTRLTVL.